This TCR beta chain originates from a study of cytomegalovirus exposure and HLA in healthy donors. Primers included in the PCR were 60 Vbeta and 13 Jbeta primers. Profiling relied on immunoSEQ multiplex PCR, and the TCRdb table lists in-frame clones only, not all of them. The top ten hold 6.5% to 9% of the sample, which has about 89,000 clones, roughly 85% seen once. Study-wide results and caveats: Immune exposure information comprised only CMV serostatus.

Regarding this clone: Its antigen is still unknown.

Germline CDR1 reads SGDLS; CDR2 reads YYNGEE. The ends lost 3 bases at V and 3 bases at J; junction bases unmatched: 3. This CDR3 comprises 14 residues. This sequence was found in a man in his forties in good health and CMV-seropositive. The specimen was PBMCs. The chain is built from TRBV9 and TRBJ2-7; 10 bases align to TRBD2. The CDR3 coding sequence is TGTGCCAGCAGCGAAGCTAGCGGGGGCTACGAGCAGTACTTC. Its translation is CASSEASGGYEQYF.